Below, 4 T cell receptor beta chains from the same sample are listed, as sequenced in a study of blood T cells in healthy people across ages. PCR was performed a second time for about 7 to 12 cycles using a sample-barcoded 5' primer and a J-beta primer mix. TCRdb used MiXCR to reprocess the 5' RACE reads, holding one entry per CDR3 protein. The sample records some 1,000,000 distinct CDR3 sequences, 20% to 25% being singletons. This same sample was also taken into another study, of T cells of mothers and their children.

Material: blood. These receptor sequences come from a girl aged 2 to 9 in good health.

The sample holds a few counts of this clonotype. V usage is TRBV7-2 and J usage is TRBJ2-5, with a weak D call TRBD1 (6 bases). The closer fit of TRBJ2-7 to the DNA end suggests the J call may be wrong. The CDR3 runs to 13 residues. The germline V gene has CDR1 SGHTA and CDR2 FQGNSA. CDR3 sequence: CASSLDRTAEQYF. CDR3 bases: TGTGCCAGCAGCCTGGATCGGACAGCCGAGCAGTACTTC.

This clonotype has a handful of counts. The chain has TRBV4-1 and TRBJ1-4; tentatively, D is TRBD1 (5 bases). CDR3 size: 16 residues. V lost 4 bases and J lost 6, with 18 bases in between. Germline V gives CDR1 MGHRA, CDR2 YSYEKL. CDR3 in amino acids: CASSPILAGQHEKLFF. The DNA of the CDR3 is TGCGCCAGCAGCCCTATCTTAGCAGGGCAACATGAAAAACTGTTTTTT.

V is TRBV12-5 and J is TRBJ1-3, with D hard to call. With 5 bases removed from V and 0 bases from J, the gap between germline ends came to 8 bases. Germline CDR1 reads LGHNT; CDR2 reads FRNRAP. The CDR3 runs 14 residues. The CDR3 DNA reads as TGTGCTAGTGGTGTCGCCGGCTCTGGAAACACCATATATTTT. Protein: CASGVAGSGNTIYF.

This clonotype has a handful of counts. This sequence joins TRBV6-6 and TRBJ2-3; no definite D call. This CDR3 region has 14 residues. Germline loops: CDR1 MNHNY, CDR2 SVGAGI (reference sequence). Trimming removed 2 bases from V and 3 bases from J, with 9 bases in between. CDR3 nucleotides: TGTGCCAGCAGTTACGAGACTGTAACAGATACGCAGTATTTT. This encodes CASSYETVTDTQYF.